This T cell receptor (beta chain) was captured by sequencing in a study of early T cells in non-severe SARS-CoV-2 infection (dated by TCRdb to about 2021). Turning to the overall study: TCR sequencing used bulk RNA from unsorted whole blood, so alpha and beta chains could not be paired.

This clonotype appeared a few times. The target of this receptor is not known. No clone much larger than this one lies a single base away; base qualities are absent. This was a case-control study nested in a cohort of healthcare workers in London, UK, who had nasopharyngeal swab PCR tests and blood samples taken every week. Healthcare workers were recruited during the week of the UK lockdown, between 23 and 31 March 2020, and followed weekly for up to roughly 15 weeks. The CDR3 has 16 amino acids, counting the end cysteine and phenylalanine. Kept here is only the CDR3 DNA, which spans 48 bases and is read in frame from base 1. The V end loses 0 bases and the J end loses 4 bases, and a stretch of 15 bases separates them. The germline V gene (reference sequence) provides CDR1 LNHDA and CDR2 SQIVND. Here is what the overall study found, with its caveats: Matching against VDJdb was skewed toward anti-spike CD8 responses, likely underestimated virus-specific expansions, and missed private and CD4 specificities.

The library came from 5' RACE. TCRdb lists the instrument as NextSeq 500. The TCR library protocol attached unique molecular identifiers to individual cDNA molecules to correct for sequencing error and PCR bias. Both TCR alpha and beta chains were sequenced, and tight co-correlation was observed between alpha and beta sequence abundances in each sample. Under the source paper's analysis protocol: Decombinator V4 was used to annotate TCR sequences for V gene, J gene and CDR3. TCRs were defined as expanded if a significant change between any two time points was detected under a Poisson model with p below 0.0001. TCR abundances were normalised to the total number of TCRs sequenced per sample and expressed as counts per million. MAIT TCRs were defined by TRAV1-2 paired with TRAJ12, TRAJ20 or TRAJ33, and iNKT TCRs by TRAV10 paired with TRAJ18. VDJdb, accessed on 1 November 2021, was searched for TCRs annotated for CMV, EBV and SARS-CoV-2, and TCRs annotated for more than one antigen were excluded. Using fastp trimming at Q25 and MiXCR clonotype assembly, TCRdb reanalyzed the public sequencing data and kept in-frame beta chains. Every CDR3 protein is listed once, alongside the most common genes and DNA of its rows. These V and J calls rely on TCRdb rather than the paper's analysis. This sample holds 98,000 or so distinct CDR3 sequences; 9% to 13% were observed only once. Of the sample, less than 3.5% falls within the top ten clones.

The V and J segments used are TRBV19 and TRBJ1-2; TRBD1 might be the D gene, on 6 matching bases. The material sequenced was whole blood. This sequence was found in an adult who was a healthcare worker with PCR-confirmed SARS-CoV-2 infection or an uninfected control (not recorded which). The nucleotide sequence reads TGTGCCAGTAGTATAGATGGGACAAGCAAAAGCTATGGCTACACCTTC. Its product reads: CASSIDGTSKSYGYTF. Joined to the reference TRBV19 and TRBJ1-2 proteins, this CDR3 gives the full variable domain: DGGITQSPKYLFRKEGQNVTLSCEQNLNHDAMYWYRQDPGQGLRLIYYSQIVNDFQKGDIAEGYSVSREKKESFPLTVTSAQKNPTAFYLCASSIDGTSKSYGYTFGSGTRLTVV.